One sample yielded the 8 T cell receptor beta chains listed below, sequenced in a study of blood T cell repertoires in COVID-19. Data came from immunoSEQ multiplex PCR; TCRdb stores just in-frame clones and leaves some out. The sample shows 15,000 to 20,000 clones, roughly 91% of them seen only once. What was sequenced was peripheral blood. All receptors derive from a human donor in a cohort sampled during active COVID-19.

The chain has TRBV19 and TRBJ2-5; perhaps TRBD2 as D (6 bases). There are 13 residues in the CDR3. The V and J ends lost 10 bases and 5 bases respectively, with 17 bases between them. Per the germline V gene, CDR1 is LNHDA and CDR2 is SQIVND (reference sequence). The CDR3 is CATAGKEWETQYF. The CDR3 coding sequence is TGTGCCACCGCGGGGAAAGAGTGGGAGACCCAGTACTTC.

This chain links TRBV14 with TRBJ2-2, with 7 bases matching TRBD2. This CDR3 has 16 amino acids. The V segment lost 1 base and the J segment 5 bases; nucleotides outside the gene matches: 7. Germline CDR1 SGHDN, CDR2 FVKESK. The CDR3 sequence: CASSQVTGGRTGELFF. CDR3 nucleotides: TGTGCCAGCAGCCAAGTTACGGGGGGTAGGACCGGGGAGCTGTTTTTT.

CDR3 coding DNA: TGTGCCTGGATGGCGGAGACTAATGAAAAACTGTTTTTT. As protein: CAWMAETNEKLFF. The rearrangement joins TRBV30 to TRBJ1-4; D call uncertain. Trimming took off 4 bases at V and 2 bases at J, with 8 bases between the two ends. Germline CDR1 is GTSNPN and CDR2 is SVGIG (reference sequence). CDR3 length equals 13 residues. Together with reference TRBV30 and TRBJ1-4, the CDR3 gives the full variable domain: SQTIHQWPATLVQPVGSPLSLECTVEGTSNPNLYWYRQAAGRGLQLLFYSVGIGQISSEVPQNLSASRPQDRQFILSSKKLLLSDSGFYLCAWMAETNEKLFFGSGTQLSVL.

The J gene is TRBJ2-7, the V gene TRBV29-1; 8 bases fit TRBD2. The V gene end was trimmed by 4 bases and the J gene end by 2 bases; junction bases not matched to a gene: 22. The CDR3 extends over 19 amino acids. CDR1 is SQVTM and CDR2 is ANQGSEA in the germline V gene. The DNA of the CDR3 is TGCAGCGTTGTTCTTGGGTCCTCAAGCGGGAGTCCTCGCCCCTACGAGCAGTACTTC. Residues: CSVVLGSSSGSPRPYEQYF.

This chain joins TRBV6-1 and TRBJ1-2; TRBD1 matches at 7 bases. Germline lookup yields CDR1 MNHNS and CDR2 SASEGT. The length of the CDR3 is 14 residues. Unmatched junction bases numbered 4, after V lost 3 bases and J lost 3 bases. In nucleotides, the CDR3 is TGTGCCAGCAGTGATCCCGACAGGGACTATGGCTACACCTTC. Translated: CASSDPDRDYGYTF.

The chain carries TRBV7-2 and TRBJ2-3; 7 nucleotides match TRBD2. V lost 3 bases, J lost 3 bases, and 6 bases stayed unmatched. CDR3 length: 15 amino acids. The V gene's germline CDR1 is SGHTA and CDR2 FQGNSA. DNA for the CDR3: TGTGCCAGCAGCTTGGGGGACTACGATACAGATACGCAGTATTTT. It encodes CASSLGDYDTDTQYF.

The chain employs TRBV30 and TRBJ1-2; D gene unclear. This CDR3 region has 13 residues. Germline values: CDR1 GTSNPN, CDR2 SVGIG (reference sequence). Trimming took off 0 bases at V and 4 bases at J, with 9 bases between the two ends. CDR3 nucleotide sequence: TGTGCCTGGAGTGTAGGGAGTGGCTATGGCTACACCTTC. Residues: CAWSVGSGYGYTF.

The chain combines TRBV28 with TRBJ1-1; the D gene is possibly TRBD1 (6 bases). V lost 5 bases to trimming and J lost 0 bases, with 13 bases between them. The CDR3 has 15 residues. Germline V gene data show CDR1 as MDHEN and CDR2 as SYDVKM. The CDR3 loop reads CASSARGEVNTEAFF. The DNA of the CDR3 is TGTGCCAGCAGTGCCAGGGGTGAGGTGAACACTGAAGCTTTCTTT.